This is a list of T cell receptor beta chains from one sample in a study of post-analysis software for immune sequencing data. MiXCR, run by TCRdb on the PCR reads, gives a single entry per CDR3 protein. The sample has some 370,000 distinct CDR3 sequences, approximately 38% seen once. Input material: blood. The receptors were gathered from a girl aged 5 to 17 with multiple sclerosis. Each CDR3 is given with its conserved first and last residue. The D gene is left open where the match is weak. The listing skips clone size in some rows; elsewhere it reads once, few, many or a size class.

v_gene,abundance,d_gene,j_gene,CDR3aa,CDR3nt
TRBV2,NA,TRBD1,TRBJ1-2,CASSEARARTGPYGYTF,TGTGCCAGCAGTGAAGCGAGGGCTCGGACAGGACCGTATGGCTACACCTTC
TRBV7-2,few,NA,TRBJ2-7,CASSLASESYEQYF,TGTGCCAGCAGCTTAGCTTCAGAATCCTACGAGCAGTACTTC
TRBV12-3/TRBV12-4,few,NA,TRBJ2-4,CASSSWGVLIGKNIQYF,TGTGCCAGCAGTTCCTGGGGAGTACTTATTGGCAAAAACATTCAGTACTTC
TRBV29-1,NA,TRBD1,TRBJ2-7,CSVAGQGADEQYF,TGCAGCGTTGCGGGACAGGGGGCCGACGAGCAGTACTTC
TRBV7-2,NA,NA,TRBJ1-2,CASSSWSQDSYGYTF,TGTGCCAGCAGCTCATGGTCACAGGACAGCTATGGCTACACCTTC
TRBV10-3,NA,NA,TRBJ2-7,CAISDPATYERYF,TGTGCCATCAGTGATCCAGCTACCTACGAGCGGTACTTC
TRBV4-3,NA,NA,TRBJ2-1,CASSQEAFYNEQFF,TGCGCCAGCAGCCAAGAAGCGTTCTACAATGAGCAGTTCTTC
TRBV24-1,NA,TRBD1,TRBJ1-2,CATPTNRSDRVGYTF,TGTGCCACCCCAACAAATCGATCAGACAGGGTTGGCTACACCTTC
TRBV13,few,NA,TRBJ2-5,CASSLRGPIQETQYF,TGTGCCAGCAGCTTACGGGGCCCGATCCAAGAGACCCAGTACTTC
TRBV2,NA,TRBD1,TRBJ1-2,CASSGQGGNYGYTF,TGTGCCAGCAGTGGACAGGGAGGGAACTATGGCTACACCTTC
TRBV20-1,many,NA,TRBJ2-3,CSAQGAAGDGLDTQYF,TGCAGTGCCCAGGGCGCGGCAGGGGATGGATTAGATACGCAGTATTTT
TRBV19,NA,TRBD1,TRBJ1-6,CATGRGASPLHF,TGTGCTACGGGCAGGGGGGCCTCACCCCTCCACTTT
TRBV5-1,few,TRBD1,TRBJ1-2,CASSLSRDSNYGYTF,TGCGCCAGCAGCTTGTCCCGGGACAGTAACTATGGCTACACCTTC
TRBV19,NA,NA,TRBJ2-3,CASREGGADTQYF,TGTGCCAGTAGGGAGGGTGGCGCAGATACGCAGTATTTT
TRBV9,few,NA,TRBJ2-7,CASSATGTGYEQYF,TGTGCCAGCAGCGCAACCGGGACTGGGTACGAGCAGTACTTC
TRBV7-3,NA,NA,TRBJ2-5,CASSLPGDQETQYF,TGTGCCAGCAGCCTTCCAGGGGACCAAGAGACCCAGTACTTC
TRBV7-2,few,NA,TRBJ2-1,CASSSSRELGNEQFF,TGTGCCAGCAGCTCGAGCAGGGAACTGGGGAATGAGCAGTTCTTC
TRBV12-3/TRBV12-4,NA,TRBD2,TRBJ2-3,CASNFALAGGPSSDTQYF,TGTGCCAGCAATTTCGCCCTAGCGGGGGGGCCGTCGTCAGATACGCAGTATTTT
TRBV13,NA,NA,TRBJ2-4,CASRRGHPRKIAKNIQYF,TGTGCCAGCCGCAGGGGCCACCCGAGAAAAATAGCCAAAAACATTCAGTACTTC
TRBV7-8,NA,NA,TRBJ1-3,CASSPTGFSGNTIYF,TGTGCCAGCAGCCCCACTGGGTTCTCCGGAAACACCATATATTTT
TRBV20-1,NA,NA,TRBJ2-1,CSAGSNEQFF,TGCAGTGCTGGTAGTAACGAGCAGTTCTTC
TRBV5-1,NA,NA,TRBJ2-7,CASSFERPYEQYF,TGCGCCAGCAGCTTTGAGCGACCGTACGAGCAGTACTTC
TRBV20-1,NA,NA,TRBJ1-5,CSASDQGGSNQPQHF,TGCAGTGCCTCTGATCAGGGAGGGAGCAATCAGCCCCAGCATTTT
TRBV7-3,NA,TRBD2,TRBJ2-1,CASSSGTSGGAYNEQFF,TGTGCCAGCAGCTCCGGGACTAGCGGGGGGGCCTACAATGAGCAGTTCTTC
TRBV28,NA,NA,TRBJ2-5,CASSFPGPRGLQETQYF,TGTGCCAGCAGTTTCCCCGGTCCGCGGGGGCTTCAAGAGACCCAGTACTTC
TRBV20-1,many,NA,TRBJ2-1,CSARDQYNEQFF,TGCAGTGCTAGAGATCAGTACAATGAGCAGTTCTTC
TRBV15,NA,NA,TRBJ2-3,CATSRSRIVYTDTRYF,TGTGCCACCAGCAGAAGCCGTATCGTTTACACAGATACGCGGTATTTT
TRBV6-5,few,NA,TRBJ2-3,CASSRHRAVGTDTQYF,TGTGCCAGCAGCCGTCACAGGGCGGTTGGCACAGATACGCAGTATTTT
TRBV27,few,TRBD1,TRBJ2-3,CASMTGKGTQYF,TGTGCCAGCATGACAGGGAAGGGCACGCAGTATTTT
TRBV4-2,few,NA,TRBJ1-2,CASSQGDSNYGYTF,TGTGCCAGCAGCCAGGGAGACAGTAACTATGGCTACACCTTC
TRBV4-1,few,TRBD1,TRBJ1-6,CASSLGGRGRRNSPLHF,TGCGCCAGCAGCCTTGGTGGAAGGGGGCGACGGAATTCACCCCTCCACTTT
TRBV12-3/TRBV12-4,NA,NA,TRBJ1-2,CASSFGTGPHGYTF,TGTGCCAGCAGTTTCGGAACGGGTCCCCATGGCTACACCTTC
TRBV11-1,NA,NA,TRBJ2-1,CASSLGVAVNEQFF,TGTGCCAGCAGCTTAGGCGTCGCGGTGAATGAGCAGTTCTTC
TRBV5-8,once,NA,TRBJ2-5,CASSAWSFDEQYF,TGTGCCAGCAGCGCTTGGTCTTTCGATGAGCAGTACTTC
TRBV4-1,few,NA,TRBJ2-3,CASSQDGSYTQYF,TGCGCCAGCAGCCAAGATGGGTCCTATACGCAGTATTTT
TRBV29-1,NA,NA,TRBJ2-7,CGVVTDSSYEQYF,TGCGGCGTTGTGACCGACAGCTCCTACGAGCAGTACTTC
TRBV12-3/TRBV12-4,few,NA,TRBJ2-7,CASRMWDGSYEQYF,TGTGCCAGCAGAATGTGGGACGGATCCTACGAGCAGTACTTC
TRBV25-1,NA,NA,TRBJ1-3,CASSTQGPRLNTIYF,TGTGCCAGCAGCACTCAGGGACCGCGTCTAAACACCATATATTTT
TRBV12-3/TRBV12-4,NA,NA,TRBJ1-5,CASCMGGRTDSNQPQHF,TGTGCCAGCTGTATGGGGGGCAGGACAGATAGCAATCAGCCCCAGCATTTT
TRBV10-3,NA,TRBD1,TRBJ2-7,CAISPGQGYDEQYF,TGTGCCATCAGTCCGGGACAGGGGTACGACGAGCAGTACTTC
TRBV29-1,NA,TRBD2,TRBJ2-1,CSVEFSAGGYEQFF,TGCAGCGTTGAGTTTTCAGCGGGGGGGTATGAGCAGTTCTTC
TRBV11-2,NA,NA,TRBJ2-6,CASSPLSGSGANVLTF,TGTGCCAGCAGCCCGCTCTCGGGCTCTGGGGCCAACGTCCTGACTTTC
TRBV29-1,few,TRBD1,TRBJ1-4,CSAAGGNEKLFF,TGCAGCGCCGCAGGGGGCAATGAAAAACTGTTTTTT
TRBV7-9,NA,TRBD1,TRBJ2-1,CASSLGQGVGNEQFF,TGTGCCAGCAGCTTGGGACAGGGGGTGGGAAATGAGCAGTTCTTC
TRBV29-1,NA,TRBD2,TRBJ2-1,CSVQSGGLGDEQFF,TGCAGCGTTCAGAGCGGGGGCCTCGGCGATGAGCAGTTCTTC
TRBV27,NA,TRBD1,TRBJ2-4,CASRTGSHIQYF,TGTGCCAGCAGGACAGGGAGTCACATTCAGTACTTC
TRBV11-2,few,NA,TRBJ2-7,CASSLDRGSEASYEQYF,TGTGCCAGCAGCTTAGATCGAGGGTCAGAAGCCTCCTACGAGCAGTACTTC
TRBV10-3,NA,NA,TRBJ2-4,CAVSELAVAKNIQYF,TGTGCCGTCAGTGAGCTAGCCGTGGCCAAAAACATTCAGTACTTC
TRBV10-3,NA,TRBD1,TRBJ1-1,CAISETKGTENTEVFF,TGTGCCATCAGTGAGACGAAAGGGACAGAGAACACTGAAGTTTTCTTT